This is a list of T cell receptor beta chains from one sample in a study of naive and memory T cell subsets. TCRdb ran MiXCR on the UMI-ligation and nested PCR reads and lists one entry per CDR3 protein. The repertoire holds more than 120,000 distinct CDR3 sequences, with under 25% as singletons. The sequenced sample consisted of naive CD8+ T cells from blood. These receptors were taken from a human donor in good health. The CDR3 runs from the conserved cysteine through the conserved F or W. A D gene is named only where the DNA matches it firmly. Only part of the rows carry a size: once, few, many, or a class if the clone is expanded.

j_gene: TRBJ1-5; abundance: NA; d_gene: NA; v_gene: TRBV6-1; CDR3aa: CASSEFLNNQPQHF; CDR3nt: TGTGCCAGCAGTGAGTTCTTAAACAATCAGCCCCAGCATTTT
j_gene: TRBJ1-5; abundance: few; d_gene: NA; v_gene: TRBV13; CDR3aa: CASSHGGNGPQHF; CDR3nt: TGTGCCAGCAGCCACGGGGGCAATGGGCCCCAGCATTTT
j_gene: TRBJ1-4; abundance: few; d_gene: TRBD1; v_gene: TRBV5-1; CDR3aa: CASSLGTGGNEKLFF; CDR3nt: TGCGCCAGCAGCTTGGGGACAGGGGGCAATGAAAAACTGTTTTTT
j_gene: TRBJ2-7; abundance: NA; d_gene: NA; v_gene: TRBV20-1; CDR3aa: CSARDPRAYEQYF; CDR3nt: TGCAGTGCTAGAGATCCTCGAGCCTACGAGCAGTACTTC
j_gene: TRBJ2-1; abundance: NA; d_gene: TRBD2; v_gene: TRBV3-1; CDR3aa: CASSYGPGTTYNEQFF; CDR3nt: TGTGCCAGCAGCTACGGACCCGGGACTACCTACAATGAGCAGTTCTTC
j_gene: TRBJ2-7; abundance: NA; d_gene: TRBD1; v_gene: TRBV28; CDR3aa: CASSLGQGTHEQYF; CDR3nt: TGTGCCAGCAGCCTGGGACAGGGAACCCACGAGCAGTACTTC
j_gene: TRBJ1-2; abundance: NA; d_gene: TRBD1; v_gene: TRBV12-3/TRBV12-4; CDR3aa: CASSLALGTEGYTF; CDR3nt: TGTGCCAGCAGTTTAGCCCTCGGGACAGAAGGCTACACCTTC
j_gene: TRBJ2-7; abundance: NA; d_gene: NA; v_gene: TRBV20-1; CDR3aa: CSAFGGETYEQYF; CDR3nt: TGCAGTGCTTTCGGTGGGGAGACCTACGAGCAGTACTTC
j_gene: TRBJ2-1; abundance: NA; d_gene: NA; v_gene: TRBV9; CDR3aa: CASSLKAGNEQFF; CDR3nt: TGTGCCAGCAGCCTCAAAGCCGGAAATGAGCAGTTCTTC
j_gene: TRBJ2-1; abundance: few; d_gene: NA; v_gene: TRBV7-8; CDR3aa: CASSLGVKEQFF; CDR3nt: TGTGCCAGCAGCTTAGGGGTGAAAGAGCAGTTCTTC
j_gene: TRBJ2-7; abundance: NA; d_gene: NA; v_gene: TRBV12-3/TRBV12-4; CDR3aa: CASSFWMAREQYF; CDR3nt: TGTGCCAGCAGTTTTTGGATGGCTCGGGAGCAGTACTTC
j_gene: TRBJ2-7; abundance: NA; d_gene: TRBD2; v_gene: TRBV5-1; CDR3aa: CASSMRTSSLYYEQYF; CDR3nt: TGCGCCAGCAGCATGCGGACTAGCTCCCTATACTACGAGCAGTACTTC
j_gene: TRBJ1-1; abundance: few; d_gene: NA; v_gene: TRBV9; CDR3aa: CASSSRGDSEAFF; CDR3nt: TGTGCCAGCAGCTCTCGAGGAGACAGTGAAGCTTTCTTT
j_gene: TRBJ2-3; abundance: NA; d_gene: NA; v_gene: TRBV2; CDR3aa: CASSEVPGDDTQYF; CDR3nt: TGTGCCAGCAGTGAGGTCCCAGGGGACGATACGCAGTATTTT
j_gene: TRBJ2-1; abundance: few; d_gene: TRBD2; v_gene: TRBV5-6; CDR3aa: CASSFGTSALSYNEQFF; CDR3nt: TGTGCCAGCAGCTTCGGGACTAGCGCCTTATCCTACAATGAGCAGTTCTTC
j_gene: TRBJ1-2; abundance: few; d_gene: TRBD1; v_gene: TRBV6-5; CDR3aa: CASTRQGLYGYTF; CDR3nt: TGTGCCAGCACCCGACAGGGTCTTTATGGCTACACCTTC
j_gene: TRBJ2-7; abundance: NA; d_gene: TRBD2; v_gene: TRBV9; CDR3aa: CASSPSSGLSSYEQYF; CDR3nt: TGTGCCAGCAGCCCCAGTAGCGGGCTCAGCTCCTACGAGCAGTACTTC
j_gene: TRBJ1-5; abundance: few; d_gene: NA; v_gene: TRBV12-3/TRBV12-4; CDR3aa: CASSFSSGGNQPQHF; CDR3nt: TGTGCCAGCAGTTTTTCCTCAGGGGGCAATCAGCCCCAGCATTTT
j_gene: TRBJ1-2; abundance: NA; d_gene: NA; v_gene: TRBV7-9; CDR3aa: CASSLGVDNYGYTF; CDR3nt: TGTGCCAGCAGCTTAGGGGTGGATAACTATGGCTACACCTTC
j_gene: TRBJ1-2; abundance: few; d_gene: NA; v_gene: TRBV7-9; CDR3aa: CASRKGLNYGYTF; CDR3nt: TGTGCCAGCAGGAAGGGGCTTAACTATGGCTACACCTTC
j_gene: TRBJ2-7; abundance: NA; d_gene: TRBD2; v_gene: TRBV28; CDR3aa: CASSLGSSGLSYEQYF; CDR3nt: TGTGCCAGCAGTTTGGGTTCTAGCGGCCTCTCCTACGAGCAGTACTTC
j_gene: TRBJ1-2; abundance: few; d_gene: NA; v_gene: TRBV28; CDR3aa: CASSLLADYGYTF; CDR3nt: TGTGCCAGCAGTTTATTGGCTGACTATGGCTACACCTTC
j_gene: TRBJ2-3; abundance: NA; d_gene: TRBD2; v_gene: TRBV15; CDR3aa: CATSRDSGRPITDTQYF; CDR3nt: TGTGCCACCAGCAGAGATAGCGGGAGGCCTATCACAGATACGCAGTATTTT
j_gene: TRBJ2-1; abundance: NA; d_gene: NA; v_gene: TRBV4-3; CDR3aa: CASSHLGNEQFF; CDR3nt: TGCGCCAGCAGCCATTTAGGGAATGAGCAGTTCTTC
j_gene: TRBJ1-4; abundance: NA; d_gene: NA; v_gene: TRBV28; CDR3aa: CASSPGPATNEKLFF; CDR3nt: TGTGCCAGCAGTCCGGGGCCAGCAACTAATGAAAAACTGTTTTTT
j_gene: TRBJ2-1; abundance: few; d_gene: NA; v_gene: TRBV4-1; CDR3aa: CASSRDADRLVYNEQFF; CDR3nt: TGCGCCAGCAGCCGCGACGCCGACAGATTGGTCTACAATGAGCAGTTCTTC
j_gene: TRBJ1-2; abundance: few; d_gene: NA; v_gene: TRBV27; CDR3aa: CASSFVGSVGYGYTF; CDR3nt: TGTGCCAGCTCTTTTGTGGGAAGTGTCGGCTATGGCTACACCTTC
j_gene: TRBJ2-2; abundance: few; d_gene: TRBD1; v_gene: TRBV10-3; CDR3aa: CAISSTGAGELFF; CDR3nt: TGTGCCATCAGCTCCACAGGGGCCGGGGAGCTGTTTTTT
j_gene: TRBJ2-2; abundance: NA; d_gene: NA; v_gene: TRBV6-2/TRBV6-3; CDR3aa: CASSHEGGPNTGELFF; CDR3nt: TGTGCCAGCAGCCACGAGGGGGGCCCGAACACCGGGGAGCTGTTTTTT
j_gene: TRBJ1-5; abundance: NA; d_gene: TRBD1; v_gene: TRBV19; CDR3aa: CASYPGQGFWPQHF; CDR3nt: TGTGCCAGCTATCCGGGACAGGGTTTTTGGCCCCAGCATTTT
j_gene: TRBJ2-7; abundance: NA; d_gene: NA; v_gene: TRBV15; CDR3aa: CATSALDTLAYEQYF; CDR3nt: TGTGCCACCAGCGCCTTGGATACGCTTGCCTACGAGCAGTACTTC
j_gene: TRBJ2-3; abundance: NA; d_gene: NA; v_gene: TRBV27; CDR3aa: CASNYHPGRGIDTQYF; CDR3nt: TGTGCCAGCAACTACCACCCAGGGAGAGGGATAGATACGCAGTATTTT
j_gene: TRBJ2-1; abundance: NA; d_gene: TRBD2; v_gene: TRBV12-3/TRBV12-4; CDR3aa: CASSLGTRSNEQFF; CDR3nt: TGTGCCAGCAGTTTAGGGACTAGAAGCAATGAGCAGTTCTTC
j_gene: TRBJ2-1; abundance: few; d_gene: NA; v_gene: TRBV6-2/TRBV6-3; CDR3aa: CASSYVSGYNEQFF; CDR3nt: TGTGCCAGCAGTTATGTATCCGGCTACAATGAGCAGTTCTTC
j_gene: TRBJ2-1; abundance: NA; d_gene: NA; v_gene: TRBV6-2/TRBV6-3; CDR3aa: CASSFYSTDEQFF; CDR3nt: TGTGCCAGCAGTTTTTACAGTACCGATGAGCAGTTCTTC
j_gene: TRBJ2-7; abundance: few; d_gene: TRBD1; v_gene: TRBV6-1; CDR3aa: CASSEPGGSNEQYF; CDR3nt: TGTGCCAGCAGTGAACCAGGGGGTTCGAACGAGCAGTACTTC
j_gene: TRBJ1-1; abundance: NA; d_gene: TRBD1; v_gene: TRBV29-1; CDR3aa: CRATGETEAFF; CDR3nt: TGCAGGGCAACAGGGGAGACTGAAGCTTTCTTT
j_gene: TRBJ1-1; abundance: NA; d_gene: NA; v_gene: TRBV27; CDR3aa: CASSPTRSRTEAFF; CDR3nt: TGTGCCAGCAGTCCGACGAGGAGTCGGACTGAAGCTTTCTTT
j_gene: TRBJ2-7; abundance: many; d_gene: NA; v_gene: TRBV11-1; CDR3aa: CASSDSSYEQYF; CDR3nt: TGTGCCAGCAGTGACAGTTCCTACGAGCAGTACTTC
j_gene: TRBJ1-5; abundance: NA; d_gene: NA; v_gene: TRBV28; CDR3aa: CASSPGWPQHF; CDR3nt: TGTGCCAGCAGTCCGGGGTGGCCCCAGCATTTT
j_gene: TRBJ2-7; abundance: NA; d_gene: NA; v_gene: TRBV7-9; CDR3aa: CASSPNPGAEQYF; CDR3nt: TGTGCCAGCAGCCCCAACCCCGGGGCGGAGCAGTACTTC
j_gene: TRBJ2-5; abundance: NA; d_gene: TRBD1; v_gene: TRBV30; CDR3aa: CAWSETGGWETQYF; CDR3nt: TGTGCCTGGAGCGAAACAGGGGGATGGGAGACCCAGTACTTC
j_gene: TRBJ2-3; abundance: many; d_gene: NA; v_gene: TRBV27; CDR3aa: CASSFGGDTQYF; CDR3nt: TGTGCCAGCAGTTTCGGGGGAGATACGCAGTATTTT
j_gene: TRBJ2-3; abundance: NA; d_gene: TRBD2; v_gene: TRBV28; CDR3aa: CASSFWAGASTDTQYF; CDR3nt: TGTGCCAGCAGTTTTTGGGCGGGAGCGAGCACAGATACGCAGTATTTT
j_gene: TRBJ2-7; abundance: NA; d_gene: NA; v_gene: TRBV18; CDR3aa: CASSRQNQTFYEQYF; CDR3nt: TGTGCCAGCTCACGACAGAATCAGACCTTCTACGAGCAGTACTTC
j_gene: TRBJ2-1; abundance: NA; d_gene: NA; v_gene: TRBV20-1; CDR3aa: CSAQGPGHEQFF; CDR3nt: TGCAGTGCCCAAGGCCCCGGTCATGAGCAGTTCTTC
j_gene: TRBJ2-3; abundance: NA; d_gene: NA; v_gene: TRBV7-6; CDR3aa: CASSPHYTDTQYF; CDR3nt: TGTGCCAGCAGCCCACACTACACAGATACGCAGTATTTT
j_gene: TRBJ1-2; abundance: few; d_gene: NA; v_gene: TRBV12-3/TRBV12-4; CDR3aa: CASTTGNYGYTF; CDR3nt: TGTGCCAGCACCACAGGGAACTATGGCTACACCTTC
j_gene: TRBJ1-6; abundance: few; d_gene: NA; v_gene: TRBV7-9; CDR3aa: CASKYGGYNSPLHF; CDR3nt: TGTGCCAGCAAGTACGGCGGCTATAATTCACCCCTCCACTTT